The sequence of this TCR beta chain was determined in a study of shared clonotypes between healthy human individuals. Findings of the study overall: Non-shared clonotypes displayed generation probabilities falling below those of clonotypes present in all four donors.

The CDR3 runs to 16 residues. The repertoire was sequenced with immunoSEQ multiplex PCR; TCRdb's copy has only in-frame clones and lacks some. Of millions of clones detected, approximately 95% appear once; the ten largest clones hold more than 0.1%. A note on this clone: Its antigen is not known. Other DNA sequences within the sample encode an identical CDR3.

Input material: naive CD4+ T cells sorted from blood. Regarding subset: CD45RA+ positively selected. The receptor was isolated from a man aged 18 to 29 in good health. This sequence joins TRBV12-2 and TRBJ1-2; the DNA was not used to check the table's D call, TRBD1. TRBV12-2 is tagged as a pseudogene. The CDR3 DNA follows: TGTGCAAGTCGCTTAGGGGGACAGGGACCTGACTATGGCTACACCTTC. The encoded protein is CASRLGGQGPDYGYTF.